Reported below is one T cell receptor (beta chain). These data are taken from a study of control samples from healthy donors and cancer patients. V gave up 5 bases and J gave up 7 bases, with 13 bases separating them. The V gene's germline CDR1 is PRHDT and CDR2 FYEKMQ (reference sequence). The length of the CDR3 is 13 residues. Assay used: immunoSEQ multiplex PCR; TCRdb lists only in-frame clones, some missing. The sample records around 80,000 clones, 70% to 90% being singletons. The source is a woman aged 45-60 years in good health. V usage is TRBV13 and J usage is TRBJ2-3; no definite D call. The sample comprised blood. The CDR3 loop reads CASSPREINTQYF. Written as DNA, the CDR3 is TGTGCCAGCAGCCCCCGAGAGATAAATACGCAGTATTTT.